This T cell receptor beta chain came from a study of siplizumab effects on memory and regulatory T cells. Study-level findings and limits: Assignment of a naive or memory phenotype failed for roughly 75-95% of the proliferating CD4+ or CD8+ clones. Naive T cells seemed more diverse than memory cells and seemed major alloresponse contributors. Proliferating Tregs' suppressive function in siplizumab cultures went unconfirmed. Siplizumab gave mappable alloreactive CD4+ clones an average Treg-derived fraction of 68.8%, against around 27% in controls.

The CDR3 is made up of 17 amino acids. Germline CDR1 and CDR2: ENHRY and SYGVKD. Trimming left V 3 bases short and J 3 bases short, with 18 bases between. Concerning this clone itself: Its antigen is not known.

Method: immunoSEQ multiplex PCR; TCRdb's copy keeps in-frame clones and lacks some. The sample lists about 110,000 clones, 80% to 95% seen once, with 1.3% in the top ten. Input material: CD4+ T cells sorted from blood. The receptor was derived from a human donor in good health. The chain has TRBV10-3 and TRBJ2-4, with no clear D. Here the CDR3 reads CAISDRRLGMSKNIQYF. In DNA, the CDR3 is TGTGCCATCAGTGACCGTCGACTGGGAATGAGCAAAAACATTCAGTACTTC.